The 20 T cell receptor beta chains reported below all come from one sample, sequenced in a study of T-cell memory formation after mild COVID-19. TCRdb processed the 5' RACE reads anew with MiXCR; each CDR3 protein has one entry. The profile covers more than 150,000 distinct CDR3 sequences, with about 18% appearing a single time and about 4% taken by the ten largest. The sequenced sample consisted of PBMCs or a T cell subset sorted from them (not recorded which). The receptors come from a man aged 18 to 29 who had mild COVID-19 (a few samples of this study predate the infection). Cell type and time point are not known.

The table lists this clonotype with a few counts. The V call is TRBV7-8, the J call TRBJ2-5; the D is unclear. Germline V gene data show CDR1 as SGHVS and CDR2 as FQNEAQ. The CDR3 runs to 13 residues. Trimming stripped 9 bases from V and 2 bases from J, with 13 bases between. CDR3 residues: CASVRPPQETQYF. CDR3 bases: TGTGCCAGTGTTCGTCCGCCGCAAGAGACCCAGTACTTC.

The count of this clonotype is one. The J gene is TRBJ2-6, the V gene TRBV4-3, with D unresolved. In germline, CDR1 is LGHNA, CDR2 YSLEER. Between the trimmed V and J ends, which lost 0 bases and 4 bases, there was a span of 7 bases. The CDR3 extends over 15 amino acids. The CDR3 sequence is CASSQDWSGANVLTF. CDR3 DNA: TGCGCCAGCAGCCAAGATTGGTCGGGGGCCAACGTCCTGACTTTC.

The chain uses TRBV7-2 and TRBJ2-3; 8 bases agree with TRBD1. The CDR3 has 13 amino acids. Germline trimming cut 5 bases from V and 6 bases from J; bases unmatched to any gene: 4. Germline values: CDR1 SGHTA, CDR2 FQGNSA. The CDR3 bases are TGTGCCAGCAGCACCTACAGGGGGGATACGCAGTATTTT. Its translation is CASSTYRGDTQYF.

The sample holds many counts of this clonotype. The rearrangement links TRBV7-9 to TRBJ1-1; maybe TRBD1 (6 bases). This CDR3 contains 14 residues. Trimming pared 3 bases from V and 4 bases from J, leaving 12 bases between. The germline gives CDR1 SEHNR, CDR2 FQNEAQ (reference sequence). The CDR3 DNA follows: TGTGCCAGCAGCTTCCAGGGGTCGGTCACTGAAGCTTTCTTT. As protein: CASSFQGSVTEAFF.

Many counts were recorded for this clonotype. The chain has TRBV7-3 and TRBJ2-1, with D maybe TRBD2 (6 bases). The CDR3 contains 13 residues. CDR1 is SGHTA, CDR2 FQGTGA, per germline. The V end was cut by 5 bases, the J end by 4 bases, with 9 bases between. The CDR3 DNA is TGTGCCAGCAGCCAGGACTATTACAATGAGCAGTTCTTC. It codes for CASSQDYYNEQFF. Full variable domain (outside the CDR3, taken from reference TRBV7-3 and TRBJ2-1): GAGVSQTPSNKVTEKGKYVELRCDPISGHTALYWYRQSLGQGPEFLIYFQGTGAADDSGLPNDRFFAVRPEGSVSTLKIQRTERGDSAVYLCASSQDYYNEQFFGPGTRLTVL.

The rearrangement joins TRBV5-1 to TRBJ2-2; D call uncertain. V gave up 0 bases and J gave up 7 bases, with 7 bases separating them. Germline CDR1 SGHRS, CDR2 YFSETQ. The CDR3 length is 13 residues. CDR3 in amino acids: CASSLEGFGELFF. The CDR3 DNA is TGCGCCAGCAGCTTGGAAGGGTTCGGGGAGCTGTTTTTT. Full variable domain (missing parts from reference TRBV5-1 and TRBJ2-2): KAGVTQTPRYLIKTRGQQVTLSCSPISGHRSVSWYQQTPGQGLQFLFEYFSETQRNKGNFPGRFSGRQFSNSRSEMNVSTLELGDSALYLCASSLEGFGELFFGEGSRLTVL.

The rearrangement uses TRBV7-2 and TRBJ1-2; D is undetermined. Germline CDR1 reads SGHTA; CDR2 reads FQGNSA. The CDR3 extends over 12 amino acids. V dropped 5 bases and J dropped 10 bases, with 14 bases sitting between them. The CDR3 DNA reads TGTGCCAGCAGCGCTGACCCATCAGCCTACACCTTC. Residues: CASSADPSAYTF.

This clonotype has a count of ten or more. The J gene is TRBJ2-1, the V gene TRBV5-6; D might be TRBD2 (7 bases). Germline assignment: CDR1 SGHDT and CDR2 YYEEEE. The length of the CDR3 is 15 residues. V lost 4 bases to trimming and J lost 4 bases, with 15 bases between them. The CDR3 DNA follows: TGTGCCAGCAGCCTTTGGGGGGGCCGTTACAATGAGCAGTTCTTC. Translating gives CASSLWGGRYNEQFF.

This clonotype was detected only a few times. CDR3 DNA: TGCAGTGCTAGATCAGACCGTGGAGCTTTCTTT. Translation gives CSARSDRGAFF. The chain employs TRBV20-1 and TRBJ1-1; D remains ambiguous. The CDR3 is made up of 11 amino acids. Germline V gives CDR1 DFQATT, CDR2 SNEGSKA (reference sequence). V was clipped by 2 bases and J by 10 bases, with 11 bases between them.

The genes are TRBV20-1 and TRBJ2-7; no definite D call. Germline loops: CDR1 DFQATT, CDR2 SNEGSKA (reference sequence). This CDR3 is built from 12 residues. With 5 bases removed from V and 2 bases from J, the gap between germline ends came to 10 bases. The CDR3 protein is CSAVTDTYEQYF. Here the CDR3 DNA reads TGCAGTGCTGTCACGGATACCTACGAGCAGTACTTC.

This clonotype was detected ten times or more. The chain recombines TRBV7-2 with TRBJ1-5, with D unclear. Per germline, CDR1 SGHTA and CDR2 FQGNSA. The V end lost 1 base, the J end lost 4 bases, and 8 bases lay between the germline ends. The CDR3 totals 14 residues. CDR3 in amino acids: CASSLDGLNQPQHF. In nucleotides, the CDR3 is TGTGCCAGCAGCTTAGACGGACTGAATCAGCCCCAGCATTTT.

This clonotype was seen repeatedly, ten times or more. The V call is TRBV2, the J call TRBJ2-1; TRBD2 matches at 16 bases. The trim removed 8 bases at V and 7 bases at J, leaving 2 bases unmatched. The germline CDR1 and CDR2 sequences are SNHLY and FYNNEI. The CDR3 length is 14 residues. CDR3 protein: CASGGLAGGNEQFF. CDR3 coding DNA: TGTGCCAGCGGGGGACTAGCGGGGGGGAATGAGCAGTTCTTC. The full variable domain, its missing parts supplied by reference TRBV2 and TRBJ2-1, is EPEVTQTPSHQVTQMGQEVILRCVPISNHLYFYWYRQILGQKVEFLVSFYNNEISEKSEIFDDQFSVERPDGSNFTLKIRSTKLEDSAMYFCASGGLAGGNEQFFGPGTRLTVL.

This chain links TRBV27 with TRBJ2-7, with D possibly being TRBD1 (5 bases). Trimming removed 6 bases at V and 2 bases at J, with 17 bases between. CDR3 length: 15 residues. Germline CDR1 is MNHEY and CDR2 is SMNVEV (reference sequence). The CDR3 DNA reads TGTGCCAGCAGCCCACATCTAGGGGCGGCCTACGAGCAGTACTTC. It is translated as CASSPHLGAAYEQYF.

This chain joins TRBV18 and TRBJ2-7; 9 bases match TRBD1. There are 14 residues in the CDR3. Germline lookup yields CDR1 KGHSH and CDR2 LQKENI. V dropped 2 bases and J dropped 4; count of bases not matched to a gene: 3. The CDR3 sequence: CASSPGTGLYEQYF. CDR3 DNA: TGTGCCAGCTCACCAGGGACAGGGCTGTACGAGCAGTACTTC.

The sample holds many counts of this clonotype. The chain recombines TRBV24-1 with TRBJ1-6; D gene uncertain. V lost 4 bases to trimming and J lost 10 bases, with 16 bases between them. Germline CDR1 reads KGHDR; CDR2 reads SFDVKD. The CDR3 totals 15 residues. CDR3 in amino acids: CATSEGKHWESPLHF. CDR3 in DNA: TGTGCCACCAGTGAAGGCAAACACTGGGAGTCACCCCTCCACTTT.

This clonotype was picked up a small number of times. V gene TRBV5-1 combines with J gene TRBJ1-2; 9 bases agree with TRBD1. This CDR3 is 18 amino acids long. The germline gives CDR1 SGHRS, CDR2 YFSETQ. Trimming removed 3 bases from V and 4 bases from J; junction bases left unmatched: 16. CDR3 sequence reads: CASSSSSWGTGNLYGYTF. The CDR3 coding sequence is TGCGCCAGCAGCTCCAGTTCCTGGGGGACAGGGAATCTCTATGGCTACACCTTC.

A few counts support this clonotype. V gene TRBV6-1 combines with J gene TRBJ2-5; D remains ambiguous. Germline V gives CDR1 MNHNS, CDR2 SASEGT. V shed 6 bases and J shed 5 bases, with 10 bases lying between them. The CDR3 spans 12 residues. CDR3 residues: CASSDPRETQYF. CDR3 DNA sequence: TGTGCCAGCAGCGACCCCAGGGAGACCCAGTACTTC.

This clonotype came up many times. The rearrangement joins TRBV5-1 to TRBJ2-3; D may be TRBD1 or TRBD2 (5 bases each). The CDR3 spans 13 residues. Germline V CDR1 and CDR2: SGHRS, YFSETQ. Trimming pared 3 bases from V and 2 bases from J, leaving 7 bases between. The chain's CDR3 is CASSSGHTDTQYF. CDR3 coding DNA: TGCGCCAGCAGCTCGGGGCACACAGATACGCAGTATTTT.

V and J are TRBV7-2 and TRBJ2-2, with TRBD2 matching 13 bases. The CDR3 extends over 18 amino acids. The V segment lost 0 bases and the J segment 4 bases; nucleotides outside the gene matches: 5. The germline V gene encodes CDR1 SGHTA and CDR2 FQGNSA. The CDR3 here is CASSLALTSGGATGELFF. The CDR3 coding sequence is TGTGCCAGCAGCTTAGCCCTAACTAGCGGGGGGGCCACCGGGGAGCTGTTTTTT.

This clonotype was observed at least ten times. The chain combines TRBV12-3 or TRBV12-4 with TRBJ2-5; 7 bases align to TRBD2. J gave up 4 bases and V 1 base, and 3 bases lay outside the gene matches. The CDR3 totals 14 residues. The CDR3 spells CASSLERGRETQYF. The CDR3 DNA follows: TGTGCCAGCAGTTTAGAGCGGGGTAGAGAGACCCAGTACTTC.